The 17 T cell receptor beta chains listed next were all sequenced from one sample in a study of T-cell reconstitution after alpha-beta-depleted transplantation in children. Unique molecular identifiers were incorporated when the TCRbeta library was constructed. TCRdb re-called the PCR reads through MiXCR, storing one row per CDR3 protein. The repertoire holds a few hundred thousand distinct CDR3 sequences, with approximately 10% as singletons. Sequenced material: PBMCs from the stem cell graft donor, taken from the stem cell graft. Receptors originate from a human donor who donated a stem cell graft to a child with acute lymphoblastic leukemia.

V usage is TRBV12-3 or TRBV12-4 and J usage is TRBJ2-6; D not certain. The CDR3 is made up of 18 amino acids. Deletions cut 7 bases from V and 0 bases from J, with 19 bases between. The CDR3 protein is CASTTGETAPSGANVLTF. The CDR3 DNA sequence: TGTGCCAGCACCACTGGGGAAACGGCTCCCTCTGGGGCCAACGTCCTGACTTTC.

This clonotype was counted only a few times. The V call is TRBV3-1, the J call TRBJ2-1, with no clear D. The CDR3 has 11 amino acids. Germline values: CDR1 LGHDT, CDR2 YNNKEL (reference sequence). Trimming stripped 0 bases from V and 9 bases from J, with 3 bases between. CDR3 amino acids: CASSQEGEQFF. The DNA of the CDR3 is TGTGCCAGCAGCCAAGAGGGTGAGCAGTTCTTC.

For this clonotype: One end of the junction is discordant with germline, which a read error may explain. The chain joins TRBV7-7 to TRBJ2-5; TRBD1 is a possible D gene (7 bases). Per the germline V gene, CDR1 is SSHAT and CDR2 is FNYEAQ (reference sequence). The CDR3 loop spans 17 amino acids. CDR3 sequence reads: CASSLAVPQGGQETQYF. The CDR3 region has the DNA TGTGCTAGCAGCTTAGCGGTCCCTCAGGGGGGCCAAGAGACCCAGTACTTC. Variable domain in full (rest from reference TRBV7-7 and TRBJ2-5): GAGVSQSPRYKVTKRGQDVTLRCDPISSHATLYWYQQALGQGPEFLTYFNYEAQPDKSGLPSDRFSAERPEGSISTLTIQRTEQRDSAMYRCASSLAVPQGGQETQYFGPGTRLLVL.

This clonotype has just a few counts. This chain joins TRBV7-9 and TRBJ2-2; 9 positions match TRBD1. The ends lost 5 bases at V and 0 bases at J; junction bases unmatched: 7. The CDR3 is 17 amino acids. CDR1 is SEHNR, CDR2 FQNEAQ, per germline (reference sequence). CDR3 in amino acids: CASSLGQGYSNTGELFF. CDR3 DNA sequence: TGTGCCAGCAGCCTGGGACAGGGATACTCGAACACCGGGGAGCTGTTTTTT.

The chain recombines TRBV7-3 with TRBJ2-3; 11 bases agree with TRBD2. Trimming at V came to 0 bases and at J to 2 bases, leaving 22 bases not matched to a gene. This CDR3 region has 23 residues. Germline V gene sequence: CDR1 SGHTA, CDR2 FQGTGA. CDR3 amino acids: CASSLTPGGAQGLAVRSTDTQYF. In nucleotides, the CDR3 is TGTGCCAGCAGCTTAACCCCAGGGGGCGCTCAGGGACTAGCGGTTCGCTCCACAGATACGCAGTATTTT.

This clonotype was found many times. The genes are TRBV7-9 and TRBJ1-5, with TRBD1 as a possible D gene (5 bases). Germline V gene sequence: CDR1 SEHNR, CDR2 FQNEAQ (reference sequence). This CDR3 contains 14 residues. With 6 bases removed from V and 0 bases from J, the gap between germline ends came to 9 bases. CDR3 region: CASSQGFSNQPQHF. As DNA, the CDR3 is TGTGCCAGCAGTCAGGGTTTTAGCAATCAGCCCCAGCATTTT.

There are a few counts of this clonotype. This is likely a read error, given that the CDR3 carries no conserved phenylalanine or tryptophan at its end. It is unclear where the CDR3 begins or ends on the DNA, so no DNA is shown, and the CDR3 is as TCRdb lists it. The J gene is TRBJ2-7, the V gene TRBV20-1; the table's D call of TRBD2 was not tested on the DNA. Counting both end residues, the CDR3 totals 11 amino acids. Germline CDR1 is DFQATT and CDR2 is SNEGSKA (reference sequence). The CDR3 reads CSARVGGLAGN.

The chain uses TRBV7-2 and TRBJ2-7, with D perhaps matching TRBD2 (6 bases). The CDR3 is made up of 16 amino acids. Per the germline V gene, CDR1 is SGHTA and CDR2 is FQGNSA. V lost 4 bases to trimming and J lost 2 bases, with 18 bases between them. The CDR3 DNA follows: TGTGCCAGCAGCTCCGCCCTGGGAGGTCGGACCTACGAGCAGTACTTC. It encodes CASSSALGGRTYEQYF.

This clonotype was counted only a few times. The chain joins TRBV20-1 to TRBJ1-6; no definite D call. Germline-derived CDR1 and CDR2 are DFQATT and SNEGSKA (reference sequence). The CDR3 is 13 residues long. V was cut by 3 bases and J by 5 bases, with 8 bases left in between. CDR3 sequence reads: CSASGINNSPLHF. Here the CDR3 DNA reads TGCAGTGCTAGTGGGATCAATAATTCACCCCTCCACTTT.

On this clonotype itself: The conserved phenylalanine or tryptophan is not found at the CDR3 terminus, so this likely reflects a read error. The chain is built from TRBV20-1 and TRBJ2-3, with a possible D match to TRBD1 (6 bases). The CDR3 is 14 amino acids. Germline V lookup: CDR1 DFQATT, CDR2 SNEGSKA (reference sequence). V dropped 2 bases and J dropped 2 bases, with 11 bases sitting between them. The CDR3 bases are TGCAGTGCTAGACTCCGGGACAACACAGATACGCAGTATTTA. Translating it yields CSARLRDNTDTQYL.

The J gene is TRBJ2-1, the V gene TRBV9, with TRBD2 as a possible D gene (7 bases). Germline lookup yields CDR1 SGDLS and CDR2 YYNGEE. Trimming shortened V by 4 bases and J by 5 bases, and 25 bases separated the two germline ends. The CDR3 contains 18 residues. CDR3 sequence: CASSPGDTGRDNDNEQFF. For the CDR3, the DNA is TGTGCCAGCAGCCCAGGGGACACAGGGAGGGATAATGACAATGAGCAGTTCTTC.

This clonotype showed up just a few times. The chain combines TRBV5-1 with TRBJ2-1; 11 positions agree with TRBD2. J was trimmed by 8 bases and V by 0 bases; bases with no gene match: 13. In germline, CDR1 is SGHRS, CDR2 YFSETQ. CDR3 length: 18 amino acids. CDR3 amino acids: CASSLVLGLADPRDEQFF. CDR3 DNA sequence: TGCGCCAGCAGCTTGGTCTTGGGACTAGCGGATCCTCGGGATGAGCAGTTCTTC. The whole variable domain, remainder taken from reference TRBV5-1 and TRBJ2-1, is KAGVTQTPRYLIKTRGQQVTLSCSPISGHRSVSWYQQTPGQGLQFLFEYFSETQRNKGNFPGRFSGRQFSNSRSEMNVSTLELGDSALYLCASSLVLGLADPRDEQFFGPGTRLTVL.

This clonotype was recorded at least ten times. The chain combines TRBV28 with TRBJ2-7; a weak D match, TRBD1 (5 bases). The length of the CDR3 is 14 residues. Trimming shortened V by 2 bases and J by 4 bases, and 12 bases separated the two germline ends. CDR1 and CDR2 (germline): MDHEN, SYDVKM. The CDR3 is CASSLAQAVYEQYF. Here the CDR3 DNA reads TGTGCCAGCAGTTTAGCACAGGCCGTTTACGAGCAGTACTTC.

The chain joins TRBV7-6 to TRBJ2-3; no clear D. CDR1 is SGHVS, CDR2 FNYEAQ, per germline. This CDR3 comprises 15 residues. The germline V and J ends were trimmed by 2 bases and 0 bases, with 9 bases remaining between them. In DNA, the CDR3 is TGTGCCAGCAGCTTACAACCCACTAGCACAGATACGCAGTATTTT. The encoded protein is CASSLQPTSTDTQYF.

The chain combines TRBV6-1 with TRBJ1-1; maybe TRBD1 (6 bases). The germline V gene has CDR1 MNHNS and CDR2 SASEGT. The CDR3 has 15 amino acids. The V and J ends lost 6 bases and 0 bases respectively, with 14 bases between them. The CDR3 loop reads CASSVDSYLNTEAFF. The DNA for the CDR3 is TGTGCCAGCAGCGTGGACAGTTACCTGAACACTGAAGCTTTCTTT.

J is TRBJ2-7 and V is TRBV28; a weak D match, TRBD2 (5 bases). V gave up 8 bases and J gave up 2 bases, with 16 bases separating them. Germline V gene lookup returns CDR1 MDHEN and CDR2 SYDVKM. The CDR3 runs 14 residues. CDR3 sequence reads: CASGWLADTYEQYF. The CDR3 DNA reads TGTGCCAGCGGTTGGCTAGCCGATACCTACGAGCAGTACTTC.

Concerning this clonotype itself: At one of its ends the junction is not consistent with the germline gene, which may arise from a read error. The chain recombines TRBV20-1 with TRBJ2-7; D unresolved. The germline V gene has CDR1 DFQATT and CDR2 SNEGSKA (reference sequence). CDR3 length: 11 residues. The CDR3 is CSARAAYEQYF. Written as DNA, the CDR3 is TGCAGTGCAAGAGCTGCGTACGAGCAGTACTTC.